This T cell receptor (beta chain) was retrieved from a study of CDR3 diversity in severe acne. MiXCR, run by TCRdb on the PCR reads, gives a single entry per CDR3 protein. The sample comprises more than 85,000 distinct CDR3 sequences, about half of which are singletons, and roughly a tenth rests with the top ten. V was shortened by 5 bases and J by 7 bases, with 18 bases between the two germline ends. This CDR3 is built from 13 residues. The germline CDR1 and CDR2 sequences are SQVTM and ANQGSEA. This clonotype was sampled from a male donor in good health, serving as a control. The sequenced material came from blood. The rearrangement uses TRBV29-1 and TRBJ2-7; D gene ambiguous. As DNA, the CDR3 is TGCAGCGTTCGGACGGACCTCATCCGGGAGCAGTACTTC. Protein sequence: CSVRTDLIREQYF.